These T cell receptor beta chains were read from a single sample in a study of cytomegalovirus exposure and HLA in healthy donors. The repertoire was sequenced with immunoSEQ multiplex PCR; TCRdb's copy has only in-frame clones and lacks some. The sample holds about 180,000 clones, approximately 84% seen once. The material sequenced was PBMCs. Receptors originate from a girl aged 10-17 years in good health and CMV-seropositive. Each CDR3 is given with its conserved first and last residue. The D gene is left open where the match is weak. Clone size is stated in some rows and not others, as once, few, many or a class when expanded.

cdr3_nt: TGTGCCAGCAGCCCGAAGGCGGGGGACTCCTACGAGCAGTACTTC
cdr3_aa: CASSPKAGDSYEQYF
v_call: TRBV11-1
j_call: TRBJ2-7
d_call: TRBD2
clone_size: .

cdr3_nt: TGTGCCAGCAGCTTTCCAGGGGGAAACACCATATATTTT
cdr3_aa: CASSFPGGNTIYF
v_call: TRBV5-4
j_call: TRBJ1-3
d_call: .
clone_size: .

cdr3_nt: TGTGCCAGCAGCGGGAGGGGGGTGGATGAAAAACTGTTTTTT
cdr3_aa: CASSGRGVDEKLFF
v_call: TRBV2
j_call: TRBJ1-4
d_call: .
clone_size: .

cdr3_nt: TGTGCCAGCGGACTCCCTGCCGGCACTGAAGCTTTCTTT
cdr3_aa: CASGLPAGTEAFF
v_call: TRBV6-5
j_call: TRBJ1-1
d_call: .
clone_size: .

cdr3_nt: TGTGCCAGCAGTTTATCCCCTAATTCGGGGAATTCACCCCTCCACTTT
cdr3_aa: CASSLSPNSGNSPLHF
v_call: TRBV27
j_call: TRBJ1-6
d_call: .
clone_size: .

cdr3_nt: TGTGCCAGCAGCGTGGGACAGCTTAGCAATCAGCCCCAGCATTTT
cdr3_aa: CASSVGQLSNQPQHF
v_call: TRBV2
j_call: TRBJ1-5
d_call: TRBD1
clone_size: .

cdr3_nt: TGTGCCAGCAGGGCTGACAGGGTTTTTAATGAAAAACTGTTTTTT
cdr3_aa: CASRADRVFNEKLFF
v_call: TRBV2
j_call: TRBJ1-4
d_call: TRBD1
clone_size: .

cdr3_nt: TGTGCCAGCAGTAATAGGGCTAGCGGTGACACTAGCACAGATACGCAGTATTTT
cdr3_aa: CASSNRASGDTSTDTQYF
v_call: TRBV9
j_call: TRBJ2-3
d_call: TRBD2
clone_size: .

cdr3_nt: TGTGCCAGTAGTATGTTCCAGCGGGGGTTGGGGAATGAGCAGTTCTTC
cdr3_aa: CASSMFQRGLGNEQFF
v_call: TRBV19
j_call: TRBJ2-1
d_call: TRBD2
clone_size: .

cdr3_nt: TGTGCCAGCAGCTTATCAGGGGCTGCCTATGGCTACACCTTC
cdr3_aa: CASSLSGAAYGYTF
v_call: TRBV5-6
j_call: TRBJ1-2
d_call: .
clone_size: .

cdr3_nt: TGTGCCAGCAGTCAGACAGGGCTTAATCAGCCCCAGCATTTT
cdr3_aa: CASSQTGLNQPQHF
v_call: TRBV6-5
j_call: TRBJ1-5
d_call: TRBD1
clone_size: .

cdr3_nt: TGTGCCAGCAGTCAGGGTTTGCCAGGGGGCAGATATGGCTACACCTTC
cdr3_aa: CASSQGLPGGRYGYTF
v_call: TRBV27
j_call: TRBJ1-2
d_call: TRBD1
clone_size: .

cdr3_nt: TGTGCCAGCAGCACCCCAACTAGCGGAACCGGGGAGCTGTTTTTT
cdr3_aa: CASSTPTSGTGELFF
v_call: TRBV2
j_call: TRBJ2-2
d_call: TRBD2
clone_size: once

cdr3_nt: TGTGCCAGCAGCCCCAATCTGAACACTGAAGCTTTCTTT
cdr3_aa: CASSPNLNTEAFF
v_call: TRBV5-4
j_call: TRBJ1-1
d_call: .
clone_size: once

cdr3_nt: TGCGCCAGCAACCCCTCGTTTGGCACGATGAACACCGGGGAGCTGTTTTTT
cdr3_aa: CASNPSFGTMNTGELFF
v_call: TRBV5-1
j_call: TRBJ2-2
d_call: .
clone_size: .

cdr3_nt: TGTGCCAGCAGCTTGGAATCAGGGGCCTACGAGCAGTACTTC
cdr3_aa: CASSLESGAYEQYF
v_call: TRBV5-5
j_call: TRBJ2-7
d_call: .
clone_size: .

cdr3_nt: TGTGCCAGCAGGGGAACAGGGGGGGCTGAAGCTTTCTTT
cdr3_aa: CASRGTGGAEAFF
v_call: TRBV6-5
j_call: TRBJ1-1
d_call: TRBD1
clone_size: .

cdr3_nt: TGTGCCAGCAGCCCATCCCGACGGGGGGATTCACCCCTCCACTTT
cdr3_aa: CASSPSRRGDSPLHF
v_call: TRBV7-3
j_call: TRBJ1-6
d_call: .
clone_size: .

cdr3_nt: TGCGCCAGCAGCCAACGACAGGGCTCTGAAGCTTTCTTT
cdr3_aa: CASSQRQGSEAFF
v_call: TRBV4-1
j_call: TRBJ1-1
d_call: TRBD1
clone_size: .

cdr3_nt: TGTGCCAGAGAAACAGGGGTGGACTATGGCTACACCTTC
cdr3_aa: CARETGVDYGYTF
v_call: TRBV2
j_call: TRBJ1-2
d_call: TRBD1
clone_size: .

cdr3_nt: TGTGCCAGCAGTTGGGAGGGGGGACACAATGAGCAGTTCTTC
cdr3_aa: CASSWEGGHNEQFF
v_call: TRBV6-5
j_call: TRBJ2-1
d_call: .
clone_size: .

cdr3_nt: TGTGCCAGCACTTCTGGGGAGGGCTCCTACAATGAGCAGTTCTTC
cdr3_aa: CASTSGEGSYNEQFF
v_call: TRBV13
j_call: TRBJ2-1
d_call: TRBD2
clone_size: few

cdr3_nt: TGTGCCATCAGCCAGTCCGGCAGGGATCAGCCCCAGCATTTT
cdr3_aa: CAISQSGRDQPQHF
v_call: TRBV10-3
j_call: TRBJ1-5
d_call: .
clone_size: .

cdr3_nt: TGTGCCAGCGAGTACGGGGGATCCTCTGGGGCCAACGTCCTGACTTTC
cdr3_aa: CASEYGGSSGANVLTF
v_call: TRBV2
j_call: TRBJ2-6
d_call: .
clone_size: .

cdr3_nt: TGCGCCAGCAGCCGGGGACAGGCAGATACGCAGTATTTT
cdr3_aa: CASSRGQADTQYF
v_call: TRBV5-1
j_call: TRBJ2-3
d_call: TRBD1
clone_size: .

cdr3_nt: TGTGCCAGCAGCTTAGGACAGGGGGAAGCTTTCTTT
cdr3_aa: CASSLGQGEAFF
v_call: TRBV13
j_call: TRBJ1-1
d_call: TRBD1
clone_size: .

cdr3_nt: TGTGCCAGCAGCCATCCCGGACAGGGAGAAGGCGAGCAGTACTTC
cdr3_aa: CASSHPGQGEGEQYF
v_call: TRBV7-9
j_call: TRBJ2-7
d_call: TRBD1
clone_size: .

cdr3_nt: TGTGCCAGCACGGGGGCGAACACCGGGGAGCTGTTTTTT
cdr3_aa: CASTGANTGELFF
v_call: TRBV28
j_call: TRBJ2-2
d_call: .
clone_size: .

cdr3_nt: TGTGCCAGCAGTGGACTCAATCAGCCCCAGCATTTT
cdr3_aa: CASSGLNQPQHF
v_call: TRBV6-1
j_call: TRBJ1-5
d_call: .
clone_size: .

cdr3_nt: TGCGCCAGCAGCTCGAGTCTAGCGGGGACTCAAGAGACCCAGTACTTC
cdr3_aa: CASSSSLAGTQETQYF
v_call: TRBV5-1
j_call: TRBJ2-5
d_call: TRBD2
clone_size: once

cdr3_nt: TGTGCCAGCACTTTTCGGGGGGCTGCAGATACGCAGTATTTT
cdr3_aa: CASTFRGAADTQYF
v_call: TRBV27
j_call: TRBJ2-3
d_call: .
clone_size: .

cdr3_nt: TGCGCCAGCAGCCAAGGATTTCCCCGCCGAAACAGGGGAGGCTTTGGCTACACCTTC
cdr3_aa: CASSQGFPRRNRGGFGYTF
v_call: TRBV4-1
j_call: TRBJ1-2
d_call: TRBD1
clone_size: .

cdr3_nt: TGTGCCAGCAGCTTATTAGGCGGGGGGGCTAATGAGCAGTTCTTC
cdr3_aa: CASSLLGGGANEQFF
v_call: TRBV5-4
j_call: TRBJ2-1
d_call: TRBD2
clone_size: .

cdr3_nt: TGTGCCAGCACCAGTAGGGACAGAGGGTCCTACGAGCAGTACTTC
cdr3_aa: CASTSRDRGSYEQYF
v_call: TRBV6-6
j_call: TRBJ2-7
d_call: TRBD1
clone_size: .

cdr3_nt: TGTGCCTCAAAAGGACAGGGGGCCGTCGAGCAGTACTTC
cdr3_aa: CASKGQGAVEQYF
v_call: TRBV30
j_call: TRBJ2-7
d_call: TRBD1
clone_size: .

cdr3_nt: TGTGCCAGCAGTGTAAACAGGGGGCAAAGGAACGAGCAGTACTTC
cdr3_aa: CASSVNRGQRNEQYF
v_call: TRBV6-1
j_call: TRBJ2-7
d_call: TRBD1
clone_size: .